One and the same sample provided the 10 T cell receptor beta chains below, sequenced in a study of control samples from healthy donors and cancer patients. Clones were sequenced by immunoSEQ multiplex PCR, and TCRdb holds only the in-frame ones, with some missing. This repertoire shows about 200,000 clones, about 89% found once; its top ten account for 1.5% to 2%. Source material: blood. These receptor sequences come from a young man in good health.

The rearrangement links TRBV7-9 to TRBJ2-1, with 7 bases matching TRBD1. J was trimmed by 9 bases and V by 2 bases; bases with no gene match: 16. CDR1 and CDR2 (germline): SEHNR, FQNEAQ (reference sequence). CDR3 length equals 17 residues. The CDR3 loop is CASSLPRDSSNKLEQFF. The CDR3 DNA sequence: TGTGCCAGCAGCTTACCTCGGGACAGCTCGAACAAACTTGAGCAGTTCTTC.

Concerning this clone: This CDR3 is also generated by other DNA sequences in the sample. The chain has TRBV5-1 and TRBJ1-1; 7 nucleotides match TRBD1. Trimming at V came to 2 bases and at J to 3 bases, leaving 4 bases not matched to a gene. Germline V gene lookup returns CDR1 SGHRS and CDR2 YFSETQ. The CDR3 runs to 14 residues. Written as DNA, the CDR3 is TGCGCCAGCAGCTTAACAGGGGAAGACACTGAAGCTTTCTTT. This sequence encodes CASSLTGEDTEAFF.

The chain has TRBV30 and TRBJ1-6, with TRBD1 identical over 10 bases. The germline gives CDR1 GTSNPN, CDR2 SVGIG (reference sequence). The junction had 9 bases not matched to a gene; V was cut back by 3 bases and J by 10 bases. The CDR3 is 15 residues long. The DNA of the CDR3 is TGTGCCTGGAGGACAGGGGGCATCGTGGGATCACCCCTCCACTTT. Translating gives CAWRTGGIVGSPLHF. Complete variable domain (other parts from reference TRBV30 and TRBJ1-6): SQTIHQWPATLVQPVGSPLSLECTVEGTSNPNLYWYRQAAGRGLQLLFYSVGIGQISSEVPQNLSASRPQDRQFILSSKKLLLSDSGFYLCAWRTGGIVGSPLHFGNGTRLTVT.

The chain has TRBV11-2 and TRBJ2-1; 7 bases line up with TRBD2. Germline V lookup: CDR1 SGHAT, CDR2 FQNNGV. J was trimmed by 9 bases and V by 3 bases; bases with no gene match: 8. The CDR3 sequence is 14 residues long. The CDR3 sequence: CASSFQTSFGEQFF. In DNA, the CDR3 is TGTGCCAGCAGCTTCCAGACTAGCTTTGGTGAGCAGTTCTTC.

This clone turned up a few times. The gene calls are TRBV3-1 (or the pseudogene TRBV3-2) and TRBJ2-7; 10 nucleotides align to TRBD1. J lost 3 bases, V lost 1 base, and 3 bases had no gene match. This CDR3 comprises 15 residues. Germline loops: CDR1 LGHDT, CDR2 YNNKEL (reference sequence). CDR3 protein: CASSQATGGFYEQYF. The CDR3 DNA follows: TGTGCCAGCAGCCAAGCGACAGGGGGCTTCTACGAGCAGTACTTC.

J is TRBJ2-1 and V is TRBV4-1; D is undetermined. Germline V gene lookup returns CDR1 MGHRA and CDR2 YSYEKL. Trimming removed 4 bases from V and 5 bases from J, with 12 bases in between. This CDR3 has 14 residues. This CDR3 is CASSPFANHNEQFF. CDR3 DNA: TGCGCCAGCAGCCCATTTGCGAACCACAATGAGCAGTTCTTC.

CDR3 nucleotides: TGCAGCGTTGAAGGGTTAGCGGGTGAGCAGTTCTTC. It yields the protein CSVEGLAGEQFF. This chain links TRBV29-1 with TRBJ2-1, with 7 nucleotides matching TRBD2. The J segment lost 9 bases and the V segment lost 1 base, leaving 3 bases of the junction unmatched. The CDR3 totals 12 residues. The germline V gene has CDR1 SQVTM and CDR2 ANQGSEA.

The genes are TRBV5-1 and TRBJ2-3; D perhaps matches TRBD1 (6 bases). The V end lost 8 bases, the J end lost 2 bases, and 12 bases lay between the germline ends. Germline CDR1 and CDR2: SGHRS and YFSETQ. CDR3 length equals 13 residues. The DNA of the CDR3 is TGCGCCAGTGGACAGACCCACACAGATACGCAGTATTTT. Amino acid sequence: CASGQTHTDTQYF.

This clone has only one observation. J is TRBJ2-3 and V is TRBV11-2; no definite D call. This CDR3 region has 13 residues. The germline V gene has CDR1 SGHAT and CDR2 FQNNGV. Trimming pared 5 bases from V and 4 bases from J, leaving 10 bases between. CDR3 coding DNA: TGTGCCAGCAGCCATGCGGCGGCAGATACGCAGTATTTT. This encodes CASSHAAADTQYF.

The chain recombines TRBV29-1 with TRBJ1-2; a possible D gene is TRBD1 (5 bases). CDR3 size: 12 residues. The V and J ends lost 2 bases and 8 bases respectively, with 12 bases between them. The germline V gene has CDR1 SQVTM and CDR2 ANQGSEA. The CDR3 bases are TGCAGCGTTGAAAGGTCAGGGTACGGCTACACCTTC. Its translation is CSVERSGYGYTF.